The 11 T cell receptor beta chains given below trace back to one sample, sequenced in a study of metastatic and nonmetastatic thyroid tumors. TCRdb re-analyzed the PCR reads through MiXCR. Here the sample spans about 12,000 clones, around 30% being singletons. All patients were untreated before thyroid surgery. Sequencing was performed on tumor tissue. Receptors originate from a female donor with papillary thyroid cancer or a benign thyroid nodule (not recorded which). Some clones in this sample may be carry-over from other donors' samples.

The chain couples TRBV6-2 or TRBV6-3 to TRBJ2-5; 7 bases line up with TRBD1. V lost 2 bases and J lost 4; bases outside the gene matches: 7. CDR1 is MNHEY and CDR2 is SVGEGT in the germline V gene. The CDR3 runs 15 residues. CDR3 bases: TGTGCCAGCAGTTACCCGACAGGGAGCTTAGAGACCCAGTACTTC. The encoded protein is CASSYPTGSLETQYF.

This rearrangement joins TRBV2 to TRBJ1-2; 9 bases align to TRBD1. The CDR3 is made up of 13 amino acids. Germline V gene lookup returns CDR1 SNHLY and CDR2 FYNNEI. J gave up 8 bases and V 6 bases, and 7 bases lay outside the gene matches. The CDR3 coding sequence is TGTGCCAGCAGCTTACAGGGGGCTCGCGGCTACACCTTC. This sequence encodes CASSLQGARGYTF.

About this clone itself: It may be a read error: a sequence one base away is much more abundant. The sample holds other DNA sequences that translate to the same CDR3. The CDR3 region is CASIPTSGRPQETQYF. CDR3 DNA: TGTGCCAGCATTCCGACTAGCGGTAGGCCCCAAGAGACCCAGTACTTC. This chain uses TRBV2 with TRBJ2-5, with 9 bases that match TRBD2. Germline CDR1 is SNHLY and CDR2 is FYNNEI. The V gene end was trimmed by 7 bases and the J gene end by 1 base; junction bases not matched to a gene: 10. CDR3 length equals 16 residues.

The chain combines TRBV5-1 with TRBJ2-7, with unresolved D. There are 12 residues in the CDR3. In germline, CDR1 is SGHRS, CDR2 YFSETQ. V lost 4 bases to trimming and J lost 6 bases, with 11 bases between them. CDR3 protein: CASSPAGSEQYF. CDR3 coding DNA: TGCGCCAGCAGCCCGGCCGGGTCCGAGCAGTACTTC.

This clone is judged medium-sized. The rearrangement joins TRBV7-9 to TRBJ2-7; 10 bases fit TRBD2. The CDR3 runs to 11 residues. With V trimmed by 5 bases and J by 11 bases, 3 bases remained unmatched. The V gene's germline CDR1 is SEHNR and CDR2 FQNEAQ (reference sequence). CDR3 sequence (DNA): TGTGCCAGCAGCCCGGGACTAGCGAAGTACTTC. Translated, it gives CASSPGLAKYF.

The chain has TRBV18 and TRBJ2-7; tentatively, D is TRBD1 (6 bases). Germline CDR1 KGHSH, CDR2 LQKENI. The CDR3 consists of 13 residues. V was pared by 1 base and J by 5 bases, with 9 bases between. For the CDR3, the DNA is TGTGCCAGCTCACCACAGCCAGGGGACGAGCAGTACTTC. Protein sequence: CASSPQPGDEQYF.

This clone was observed a few times. J is TRBJ2-6 and V is TRBV27, with TRBD2 as a possible D gene (5 bases). Per germline, CDR1 MNHEY and CDR2 SMNVEV (reference sequence). V was trimmed by 7 bases and J by 4 bases, leaving 11 bases between them. The CDR3 has 14 amino acids. CDR3 sequence: CASTGSVGANVLTF. CDR3 coding DNA: TGTGCCAGCACTGGGAGCGTGGGGGCCAACGTCCTGACTTTC.

This clone was seen only a few times. The chain couples TRBV6-5 to TRBJ1-4, with unresolved D. Deletions cut 6 bases from V and 8 bases from J, with 10 bases between. Looked up from germline, CDR1 is MNHEY and CDR2 is SVGAGI. The length of the CDR3 is 12 residues. CDR3 protein: CASSLKGEKLFF. The CDR3 DNA is TGTGCCAGCAGCCTCAAAGGGGAAAAACTGTTTTTT.

By share of the sample, this clone is medium-sized (0.01 to 0.1%). This rearrangement joins TRBV6-2 or TRBV6-3 to TRBJ2-7; 10 bases align to TRBD2. Germline lookup yields CDR1 MNHEY and CDR2 SVGEGT. V lost 2 bases and J lost 3; bases outside the gene matches: 7. CDR3 length: 16 amino acids. CDR3 region: CASSYDASGSRYEQYF. In nucleotides, the CDR3 is TGTGCCAGCAGTTACGATGCTAGCGGGAGCCGCTACGAGCAGTACTTC.

Only a few counts were recorded for this clone. The rearrangement joins TRBV6-2 or TRBV6-3 to TRBJ1-2, with D uncertain. Germline V gene sequence: CDR1 MNHEY, CDR2 SVGEGT. Deletions cut 4 bases from V and 8 bases from J, with 5 bases between. The CDR3 length is 10 residues. CDR3 DNA sequence: TGTGCCAGCAGTTTTAGCGGCTACACCTTC. Its protein product is CASSFSGYTF.

This CDR3 reads CASSVGYEQYF. The CDR3 DNA is TGTGCCAGCAGTGTGGGGTACGAGCAGTACTTC. The genes are TRBV2 and TRBJ2-7, with D uncertain. This CDR3 region has 11 residues. Germline CDR1 SNHLY, CDR2 FYNNEI. Trimming took 4 bases from V and 4 from J, leaving 5 bases between them. Filled out from reference TRBV2 and TRBJ2-7, the complete variable domain reads EPEVTQTPSHQVTQMGQEVILRCVPISNHLYFYWYRQILGQKVEFLVSFYNNEISEKSEIFDDQFSVERPDGSNFTLKIRSTKLEDSAMYFCASSVGYEQYFGPGTRLTVT.